This T cell receptor beta chain was sequenced in a study of blood T cell repertoires in COVID-19. About the research overall: Acute and convalescent COVID-19 specimens originated in the United States, Italy and Spain.

Germline CDR1 reads SNHLY; CDR2 reads FYNNEI. The V gene lost 3 bases and the J gene lost 6 bases, with 11 bases spanning the gap. The CDR3 is 13 residues long. Source study methods: How many nucleated cells were present was estimated from reference gene primer amplification. The data were produced by immunoSEQ multiplex PCR, yet TCRdb's version contains in-frame clones alone and is incomplete. V, J and clone size were drawn from that table, and D and trimming were deduced from the DNA. The sample shows about 400,000 clones, roughly 84% of them seen only once. The receptor comes from a woman aged 25 to 39 who had recovered from COVID-19. The chain is built from TRBV2 and TRBJ1-1, with D uncertain. Sample: PBMCs or T cells enriched from blood (not recorded which). DNA of the CDR3: TGTGCCAGCAGTGATGATGCCGGGTCTGAAGCTTTCTTT. Translating gives CASSDDAGSEAFF.